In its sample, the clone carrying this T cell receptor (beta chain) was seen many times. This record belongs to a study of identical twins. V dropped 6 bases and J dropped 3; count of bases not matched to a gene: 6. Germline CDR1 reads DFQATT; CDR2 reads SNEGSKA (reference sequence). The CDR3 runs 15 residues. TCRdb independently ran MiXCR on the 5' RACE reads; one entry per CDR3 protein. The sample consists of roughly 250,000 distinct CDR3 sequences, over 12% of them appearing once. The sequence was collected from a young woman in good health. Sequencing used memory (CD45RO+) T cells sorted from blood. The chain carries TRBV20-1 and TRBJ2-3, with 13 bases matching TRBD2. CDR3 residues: CSADRLAGGTDTQYF. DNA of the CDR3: TGCAGTGCCGACCGACTAGCGGGGGGAACAGATACGCAGTATTTT.